These T cell receptor beta chains were read from a single sample in a study of Ad26.COV2.S vaccination and SARS-CoV-2 variants. Sequencing was performed with immunoSEQ multiplex PCR; in TCRdb, only in-frame clones are kept and a portion is missing. The sample gives a few hundred thousand clones, roughly 88% of which show up once; about 4% is in the top ten. This specimen was peripheral blood, taken in a trial of Ad26.COV2.S vaccine versus placebo. The receptors come from a person between 18 and 65 years old who received the Ad26.COV2.S COVID-19 vaccine or a placebo. The conserved cysteine and the conserved F or W are not part of the CDR3 here. The D gene is left open where the match is weak. Clone size, where shown, is once, few, many, or a class for clones that have expanded.

- TRBJ2-1 - TRBV6-1 ASSELGNNEQF
once TRBJ1-2 TRBD1 TRBV27 ASSLYGQGANYGYT
once TRBJ2-4 - TRBV12-5 ASGLPTGVKNIQY
- TRBJ2-1 - TRBV24-1 ATSEGGGPFNEQF
- TRBJ2-7 TRBD1 TRBV7-6 ASSQRDRGRMEQY
- TRBJ2-2 TRBD2 TRBV5-1 ASSLASFGGGAANTGELF
- TRBJ1-3 TRBD1 TRBV7-8 ASSLQGARNTIY
once TRBJ2-7 TRBD2 TRBV11-2 ASSSVSGGSTYEQY
- TRBJ1-2 TRBD1 TRBV19 ASSIDGTGTTVDGYT
- TRBJ2-4 - TRBV19 ASSPDGAKNIQY
- TRBJ1-1 TRBD1 TRBV7-8 ASSSTDRGVDGAF
- TRBJ2-7 - TRBV7-9 ASSFDSTYEQY
few TRBJ1-5 - TRBV7-8 ASSSPRRGKRDQPQH
- TRBJ1-2 TRBD1 TRBV3-1/TRBV3-2 ASSQDVQGGRGGYT
- TRBJ1-1 - TRBV11-2 ASSFQGSPEAF
- TRBJ2-7 - TRBV10-3 AINGGGLGEQY
- TRBJ1-5 - TRBV7-8 ASSLEGVYNQPQH
- TRBJ2-7 - TRBV19 ASSTRQAVSYEQY
- TRBJ1-1 TRBD1 TRBV6-1 ASSGEGQIPNTEAF
- TRBJ2-7 - TRBV28 ASSLSGRVDEQY
- TRBJ2-7 - TRBV11-1 ASSLARVGGSYEQY
- TRBJ2-2 TRBD2 TRBV5-4 ASSLNRGGRTGELF
- TRBJ1-4 TRBD1 TRBV6-5 ASSPALQGEKLF
few TRBJ2-2 - TRBV6-4 ASSDSQGKDTGELF
once TRBJ2-1 TRBD1 TRBV10-3 ATGQGGYNEQF
- TRBJ1-2 - TRBV6-1 ASSEGDYGYT
- TRBJ2-7 - TRBV28 ASSLDSSYEQY
- TRBJ1-2 - TRBV3-1/TRBV3-2 ASSHSLDRGYT
- TRBJ2-5 TRBD2 TRBV29-1 SVASGGAPETQY
- TRBJ2-1 TRBD2 TRBV11-1 ASSLLAGTYNEQF
- TRBJ2-3 - TRBV6-6 ASIRGSTSTDTQY
- TRBJ1-4 - TRBV6-6 AIARGTNEKLF
- TRBJ2-3 - TRBV4-3 ASSQEGDSSTDTQY
- TRBJ2-7 - TRBV7-8 ASSWDRNEQY
- TRBJ2-5 TRBD2 TRBV18 ASSPPQRAGATRTQY
- TRBJ1-2 TRBD1 TRBV7-3 ASSLGTGRGYT
- TRBJ1-2 TRBD1 TRBV5-1 ASTSDRAYGYT
- TRBJ2-2 - TRBV7-2 ASSLTNTGELF
- TRBJ1-2 - TRBV6-5 ASSYNGGYT
- TRBJ1-6 TRBD1 TRBV10-3 AIRGTERNSPLH
once TRBJ2-5 - TRBV28 ASSFGSRETQY
- TRBJ2-3 - TRBV19 AFHGDTQY
- TRBJ2-4 TRBD1 TRBV19 ASSTDRVAKNIQY
- TRBJ1-4 - TRBV19 ASTDTRRDLELF
- TRBJ2-4 - TRBV10-2 ASSDPRRLTQTKNIQY
- TRBJ2-5 - TRBV30 AWSPTGRSQETQY
- TRBJ1-4 - TRBV6-5 ASSYTGLNEKLF
- TRBJ1-2 - TRBV10-3 AISEGGSGGGYGYT
- TRBJ2-5 - TRBV6-2/TRBV6-3 ASSWSRLQETQY
- TRBJ1-1 - TRBV9 ASSEADSGNTEAF